A selection of T cell receptor beta chains follows, all from one sample in a study of graft-versus-host responses after intestinal transplantation. Which antigens these TCRs recognize remains unknown. Measured with immunoSEQ multiplex PCR; TCRdb has only the in-frame clones, and not every one. The repertoire consists of fewer than 85,000 clones, with just under 95% occurring once and the leading ten covering around 0.54%. The specimen comprised unstimulated CD8+ T cells sorted from spleen or lymph node cells, sampled before intestinal transplant. These receptors were obtained from a human donor who received an intestinal transplant. Each CDR3 is given with its conserved first and last residue. A D gene is named only where the DNA matches it firmly. The size of a clone is reported for some rows only, either as once, few or many, or as a class for expanded clones.

d_gene,abundance,j_gene,v_gene,CDR3nt,CDR3aa
NA,NA,TRBJ1-6,TRBV27,TGTGCCAGCAACGAGGGGAATAATTCACCCCTCCACTTT,CASNEGNNSPLHF
NA,NA,TRBJ2-7,TRBV28,TGTGCCACCACAGGGGCGGGAGCCTACGAGCAGTACTTC,CATTGAGAYEQYF
NA,NA,TRBJ2-4,TRBV13,TGTGCCAGCAGCTTAGATCCGGAGTCGGGCATTCAGTACTTC,CASSLDPESGIQYF
NA,NA,TRBJ2-3,TRBV30,TGTGCCTGGAGTGTACTAGAGACAGATACGCAGTATTTT,CAWSVLETDTQYF
TRBD2,NA,TRBJ2-1,TRBV5-1,TGCGCCGGCAGGACTAGCGGGAGCCCCTACAATGAGCAGTTCTTC,CAGRTSGSPYNEQFF
TRBD1,few,TRBJ1-1,TRBV5-1,TGCGCCAGCAGCTTCGGACAGGGTGGGGTCACTGAAGCTTTCTTT,CASSFGQGGVTEAFF
TRBD2,NA,TRBJ2-3,TRBV19,TGTGCCAGTAGTATCGTAGCGGGGGGCACAGATACGCAGTATTTT,CASSIVAGGTDTQYF
NA,once,TRBJ1-1,TRBV19,TGTGCCAGTAGCTCCTGGGAGGGGACGAACACTGAAGCTTTCTTT,CASSSWEGTNTEAFF
TRBD1,once,TRBJ1-1,TRBV19,TGTGCCAGTAGCCTCCGGGACAGCTCTGAAGCTTTCTTT,CASSLRDSSEAFF
TRBD2,NA,TRBJ2-2,TRBV10-3,TGTGCCATCAGTGAGTCAGTGGCTAGCGGGGTGATCACCGGGGAGCTGTTTTTT,CAISESVASGVITGELFF
NA,once,TRBJ1-1,TRBV5-1,TGCGCCAGCAGCTTGGGGCCGTACAGACCGAACACTGAAGCTTTCTTT,CASSLGPYRPNTEAFF
NA,few,TRBJ1-4,TRBV9,TGTGCCAGCAGCCCTGACAGGCCTGGGAGGGAAAAACTGTTTTTT,CASSPDRPGREKLFF
TRBD2,NA,TRBJ2-1,TRBV9,TGTGCCAGCAGCGCTCGACTAGCGGGAGGGCAGGGTGAGCAGTTCTTC,CASSARLAGGQGEQFF
NA,NA,TRBJ2-7,TRBV7-2,TGTGCCAGCAGCTGGACAGCCACCGGGCAGTACTTC,CASSWTATGQYF
NA,NA,TRBJ2-6,TRBV5-1,TGCGCCAGCAGCCCGGACTCCCGAGCGGGTTCTGGGGCCAACGTCCTGACTTTC,CASSPDSRAGSGANVLTF
NA,NA,TRBJ2-7,TRBV5-1,TGCGCCAGCCGAGGGACGGCCACCGACTACGAGCAGTACTTC,CASRGTATDYEQYF
TRBD1,NA,TRBJ2-7,TRBV7-9,TGTGCCAGCAGCTTGGTACAGGGGAGTAGGTACGAGCAGTACTTC,CASSLVQGSRYEQYF
NA,NA,TRBJ2-7,TRBV6-1,TGTGCCAGCAGTGCCGTTCAGGGCTCCTACGAGCAGTACTTC,CASSAVQGSYEQYF
TRBD2,NA,TRBJ2-1,TRBV5-1,TGCGCCAGCAGCCGTAGCGGGGGGAGCTCCTACAATGAGCAGTTCTTC,CASSRSGGSSYNEQFF
NA,NA,TRBJ1-1,TRBV30,TGTGCCTGGGAGATCACCGGGCGTACTGAAGCTTTCTTT,CAWEITGRTEAFF
NA,once,TRBJ2-7,TRBV14,TGTGCCAGCAGCCGGACCTCCTACGAGCAGTACTTC,CASSRTSYEQYF
TRBD1,NA,TRBJ1-1,TRBV9,TGTGCCAGCAGCGTAGCGAGGGACAGGCCCACTGAAGCTTTCTTT,CASSVARDRPTEAFF
TRBD2,NA,TRBJ2-7,TRBV7-2,TGTGCCAGCAGCGGGCTGGGACTATCCTACGAGCAGTACTTC,CASSGLGLSYEQYF
TRBD1,NA,TRBJ2-6,TRBV7-9,TGTGCCAGCAGCTCCGGGACAGGGTCTGGGGCCAACGTCCTGACTTTC,CASSSGTGSGANVLTF
TRBD2,once,TRBJ2-7,TRBV28,TGTGCCAGCAACGAGCGGGAGTTTTCCGAGCAGTACTTC,CASNEREFSEQYF
NA,NA,TRBJ2-7,TRBV27,TGTGCCAGCGGGTCGATGTCAGGTCCCTACGAGCAGTACTTC,CASGSMSGPYEQYF
NA,NA,TRBJ1-5,TRBV5-6,TGTGCCAGCAGCTTCGGCAATCAGCCCCAGCATTTT,CASSFGNQPQHF
NA,NA,TRBJ2-7,TRBV6-1,TGTGCCAGCAGAGGAAAGGGGTGGTACGAGCAGTACTTC,CASRGKGWYEQYF
NA,NA,TRBJ2-7,TRBV27,TGTGCCAGCAGTTTATTTTACGGTCAGGGGTTCTCCTACGAGCAGTACTTC,CASSLFYGQGFSYEQYF
TRBD1,NA,TRBJ1-2,TRBV7-6,TGTGCCAGCAGCGGAGACAGGGGAACGGGATATGGCTACACCTTC,CASSGDRGTGYGYTF
NA,NA,TRBJ2-7,TRBV10-3,TGTGCCATCAGTGCTAGACTACGCTCCTACGAGCAGTACTTC,CAISARLRSYEQYF
TRBD2,NA,TRBJ2-1,TRBV7-3,TGTGCCAGCAGCTTAGCCCTAGCGGGAGAGTACAATGAGCAGTTCTTC,CASSLALAGEYNEQFF
TRBD1,NA,TRBJ2-7,TRBV18,TGTGCCAGCTCACCAAAGCGGACAGGGAGACCCTACGAGCAGTACTTC,CASSPKRTGRPYEQYF
NA,NA,TRBJ1-2,TRBV28,TGTGCCAGCAGTTTGACCAGGGTAACTTATGGCTACACCTTC,CASSLTRVTYGYTF
TRBD2,NA,TRBJ2-5,TRBV28,TGTGCCAGCAGTGCTGCCGGACTAGCGGGAGGACCCCAAGAGACCCAGTACTTC,CASSAAGLAGGPQETQYF
NA,NA,TRBJ1-3,TRBV27,TGTGCCAGCCAGGGAGTGGATGGAAACACCATATATTTT,CASQGVDGNTIYF
NA,NA,TRBJ2-5,TRBV7-9,TGTGCCAGCAGATGGACAGAAGAGACCCAGTACTTC,CASRWTEETQYF
NA,few,TRBJ1-1,TRBV19,TGTGCCAGTAGTATAGGAGGGAACACTGAAGCTTTCTTT,CASSIGGNTEAFF
TRBD2,NA,TRBJ2-7,TRBV25-1,TGTGCCAGCAGTGACGAACTAGCGGGTTTTGAGCAGTACTTC,CASSDELAGFEQYF
TRBD1,once,TRBJ2-1,TRBV12-5,TGTGCTAGTGGAGTTACAGGGGAGATAAACAGTGAGCAGTTCTTC,CASGVTGEINSEQFF
NA,NA,TRBJ2-7,TRBV15,TGTGCCACCAGCAGAGGGGTCGGTGGGGCAGGGCTGTTTTTC,CATSRGVGGAGLFF
NA,NA,TRBJ2-7,TRBV13,TGTGCCAGCAGCTTATTCCTAGCGCTAAACGAGCAGTACTTC,CASSLFLALNEQYF
TRBD2,NA,TRBJ2-1,TRBV15,TGTGCCACCAGCAGTGGCGGGAGCTACAATGAGCAGTTCTTC,CATSSGGSYNEQFF
NA,NA,TRBJ1-5,TRBV15,TGTGCCACCAGCAGTTTCGTACAGGGCTCTAGCAATCAGCCCCAGCATTTT,CATSSFVQGSSNQPQHF
TRBD2,NA,TRBJ2-7,TRBV28,TGTGCCAGCAGGGGGGGTACTAGCGGGAGACCCTACGAGCAGTACTTC,CASRGGTSGRPYEQYF
NA,NA,TRBJ2-7,TRBV9,TGTGCCAGCAGCGTAGAGGGAGGTCCTGTCTACGAGCAGTACTTC,CASSVEGGPVYEQYF
NA,NA,TRBJ1-3,TRBV30,TGTGCCTGGAGTCCCGATTCTGGAAACACCATATATTTT,CAWSPDSGNTIYF
TRBD1,NA,TRBJ2-7,TRBV6-5,TGTGCCAGCAGTACAGGGGAACCCTCCTACGAGCAGTACTTC,CASSTGEPSYEQYF
NA,NA,TRBJ2-7,TRBV28,TGTGCCAGCAGTTTAGAAGTAAGCTCCTACGAGCAGTACTTC,CASSLEVSSYEQYF
NA,NA,TRBJ2-5,TRBV28,TGTGCCAGCAGTTTATTAACCCAGGGTTGGGAGACCCAGTACTTC,CASSLLTQGWETQYF
TRBD2,NA,TRBJ2-2,TRBV2,TGTGCCAGCAGTGGACTAGCAGTTAACACCGGGGAGCTGTTTTTT,CASSGLAVNTGELFF
NA,NA,TRBJ2-2,TRBV7-3,TGTGCCAGCAGCCCGACTGGGGAAGGAGTGGACACGACGAACACCGGGGAGCTGTTTTTT,CASSPTGEGVDTTNTGELFF
NA,NA,TRBJ1-1,TRBV5-1,TGCGCCAGCAGCTTGTCTCCGGGGGAGAACACTGAAGCTTTCTTT,CASSLSPGENTEAFF
TRBD2,NA,TRBJ2-5,TRBV5-5,TGTGCCAGCAGCGGAGGACTAGCGGGAGAGACCCAGTACTTC,CASSGGLAGETQYF
NA,NA,TRBJ1-2,TRBV25-1,TGTGCCAGCAGCGGACAGACTAACTATGGCTACACCTTC,CASSGQTNYGYTF
TRBD2,NA,TRBJ2-7,TRBV7-6,TGTGCCAGCAGCCCATCTCAGGGACTAGCGGGAGGCCCCTACGAGCAGTACTTC,CASSPSQGLAGGPYEQYF